These T cell receptor beta chains were read from a single sample in a study of blood T cell repertoires in COVID-19. Only in-frame clones appear in the TCRdb table, and some are missing; sequencing was by immunoSEQ multiplex PCR. The sample holds roughly 250,000 clones, roughly four fifths seen once. The specimen sequenced was peripheral blood. These receptors were taken from a woman older than 75 with acute or convalescent COVID-19. Both conserved end residues are part of each CDR3. The order of the fields is J gene, D gene, clone size, V gene, CDR3 protein, CDR3 DNA. The D gene is left open where the match is weak. Some rows mark clone size as missing; the rest say once, few, many or name a class of expanded clone.

TRBJ2-1	TRBD2	NA	TRBV29-1	CSVLPTSSNEQFF	TGCAGCGTTCTCCCGACTAGCTCCAATGAGCAGTTCTTC
TRBJ1-2	NA	few	TRBV19	CASSSGQFVSYTF	TGTGCCAGTAGTAGCGGACAGTTCGTTAGCTACACCTTC
TRBJ2-5	NA	NA	TRBV3-1/TRBV3-2	CASSLLGAQETQYF	TGTGCCAGCAGCCTACTAGGTGCTCAAGAGACCCAGTACTTC
TRBJ1-6	TRBD1	NA	TRBV27	CASSLSRGHNSPLHF	TGTGCCAGCAGTTTATCAAGGGGGCATAATTCACCCCTCCACTTT
TRBJ1-2	NA	NA	TRBV7-9	CASSLGSDSYGYTF	TGTGCCAGCAGCTTAGGTTCGGACAGTTATGGCTACACCTTC
TRBJ2-7	TRBD1	NA	TRBV5-1	CASSPGTGRYEQYF	TGCGCCAGCTCCCCCGGGACAGGGAGGTACGAGCAGTACTTC
TRBJ2-2	TRBD1	NA	TRBV6-4	CASRPDRGYGGELFF	TGTGCCAGCAGACCAGACAGGGGGTATGGCGGGGAGCTGTTTTTT
TRBJ1-2	NA	NA	TRBV5-1	CASSSDPSPGYGYTF	TGCGCCAGCAGCTCCGACCCTTCTCCAGGCTATGGCTACACCTTC
TRBJ1-1	NA	NA	TRBV11-3	CASSPSHTNTEAFF	TGTGCCAGCAGCCCCTCCCATACTAACACTGAAGCTTTCTTT
TRBJ2-1	TRBD2	NA	TRBV28	CASSGTSGRWSYNEQFF	TGTGCCAGCAGTGGGACTAGCGGGAGGTGGTCCTACAATGAGCAGTTCTTC
TRBJ2-3	TRBD1	NA	TRBV11-2	CASSLGDRGRLDTQYF	TGTGCCAGCAGCTTAGGGGACAGGGGGAGACTGGATACGCAGTATTTT
TRBJ1-1	NA	NA	TRBV3-1/TRBV3-2	CASSQFLRTESNTEAFF	TGTGCCAGCAGTCAATTCCTACGGACAGAAAGCAACACTGAAGCTTTCTTT
TRBJ1-1	NA	once	TRBV3-1/TRBV3-2	CASTRGANTEAFF	TGTGCCAGCACCCGTGGGGCGAACACTGAAGCTTTCTTT
TRBJ2-1	TRBD2	NA	TRBV4-3	CASSPHKSGDVQFF	TGCGCCAGCAGCCCCCACAAAAGCGGGGACGTGCAGTTCTTC
TRBJ1-4	NA	NA	TRBV7-2	CASSLSATNEKLFF	TGTGCCAGCAGCTTATCTGCAACTAATGAAAAACTGTTTTTT
TRBJ2-3	TRBD1	NA	TRBV9	CASSEQGWDTQYF	TGTGCCAGCAGCGAACAGGGGTGGGATACGCAGTATTTT
TRBJ2-2	NA	NA	TRBV24-1	CATSDLGQNTGELFF	TGTGCCACCAGTGATTTGGGACAGAACACCGGGGAGCTGTTTTTT
TRBJ2-6	NA	NA	TRBV3-1/TRBV3-2	CASSQGRAGANVLTF	TGTGCCAGCAGCCAGGGCAGGGCTGGGGCCAACGTCCTGACTTTC
TRBJ1-1	NA	NA	TRBV3-1/TRBV3-2	CASSHPQGMNTEAFF	TGTGCCAGCAGCCACCCCCAGGGGATGAACACTGAAGCTTTCTTT
TRBJ1-1	NA	few	TRBV28	CASRPRQAFTEAFF	TGTGCCAGCAGACCGAGACAGGCGTTCACTGAAGCTTTCTTT
TRBJ2-2	TRBD2	once	TRBV7-2	CASSGSGSRTGELFF	TGTGCCAGCAGCGGCAGCGGGAGCAGGACCGGGGAGCTGTTTTTT
TRBJ1-3	TRBD1	NA	TRBV11-2	CASSYDRGRNTIYF	TGTGCCAGCAGCTATGACAGGGGTAGAAACACCATATATTTT
TRBJ2-7	NA	NA	TRBV15	CATSSRVLGYEQYF	TGTGCCACCAGCAGCAGGGTGCTTGGGTACGAGCAGTACTTC
TRBJ1-1	NA	NA	TRBV3-1/TRBV3-2	CASSPLMNTEAFF	TGTGCCAGCAGCCCGTTAATGAACACTGAAGCTTTCTTT
TRBJ2-7	TRBD2	NA	TRBV5-4	CASSLAGGGGYEQYF	TGTGCCAGCAGCTTGGCCGGTGGGGGGGGCTACGAGCAGTACTTC